Listed here are 27 T cell receptor beta chains from one sample, sequenced in a study of T cells in tumors after PD-1 blockade. TCRdb's table, derived via immunoSEQ multiplex PCR, lists solely in-frame clones and lacks some. The data contain around 46,000 clones, roughly three quarters of them singletons. The sample here was PBMCs, taken before anti-PD-1 treatment. These receptors originate from a human donor with basal cell carcinoma.

The chain carries TRBV19 and TRBJ2-1; D not resolved. Trimming stripped 5 bases from V and 7 bases from J, with 12 bases between. The V gene's germline CDR1 is LNHDA and CDR2 SQIVND (reference sequence). The CDR3 consists of 13 residues. CDR3 protein: CASSPKTRNEQFF. The CDR3 DNA reads TGTGCCAGTAGTCCAAAGACCAGGAATGAGCAGTTCTTC.

This chain joins TRBV30 and TRBJ2-7; maybe TRBD1 (5 bases). Trimming removed 0 bases at V and 1 base at J, with 13 bases between. This CDR3 spans 15 amino acids. CDR1 is GTSNPN and CDR2 is SVGIG in the germline V gene (reference sequence). The CDR3 spells CAWSVRGQGSYEQYF. CDR3 nucleotide sequence: TGTGCCTGGAGTGTAAGGGGCCAGGGATCCTACGAGCAGTACTTC.

This chain joins TRBV3-1 (or the pseudogene TRBV3-2) and TRBJ2-7, with D perhaps TRBD2 (6 bases). CDR3 length: 15 amino acids. The ends were cut back, 3 bases at V and 4 bases at J, with 16 bases in the middle. Germline V gene sequence: CDR1 LGHDT, CDR2 YNNKEL (reference sequence). The CDR3 DNA is TGTGCCAGCAGCCAGATTCCGGGACTGGGTTACGAGCAGTACTTC. Translation gives CASSQIPGLGYEQYF.

The chain recombines TRBV9 with TRBJ2-1; D not resolved. V was shortened by 4 bases and J by 0 bases, with 11 bases between the two germline ends. Germline V CDR1 and CDR2: SGDLS, YYNGEE. The CDR3 sequence is 15 residues long. The CDR3 region is CASSFARSSYNEQFF. CDR3 sequence (DNA): TGTGCCAGCAGCTTCGCTCGGAGCTCCTACAATGAGCAGTTCTTC.

CDR3 amino acids: CASSLRQGAAYEQYF. In DNA form, the CDR3 reads TGCGCCAGCAGCTTGAGACAGGGGGCGGCCTACGAGCAGTACTTC. The chain joins TRBV5-1 to TRBJ2-7; 10 bases fit TRBD1. CDR3 length equals 15 residues. Germline V gene lookup returns CDR1 SGHRS and CDR2 YFSETQ. The V segment lost 1 base and the J segment 2 bases; nucleotides outside the gene matches: 3.

This clone has a handful of counts. The CDR3 sequence: CASTGQGETQYF. In DNA, the CDR3 is TGTGCCAGCACGGGGCAGGGAGAGACCCAGTACTTC. The chain carries TRBV25-1 and TRBJ2-5; TRBD1 or TRBD2 may be the D gene (5 bases each). Germline assignment: CDR1 MGHDK and CDR2 SYGVNS. Trimming stripped 7 bases from V and 4 bases from J, with 10 bases between. The CDR3 is 12 amino acids. Using reference TRBV25-1 and TRBJ2-5 for the parts outside the CDR3, the full variable domain is EADIYQTPRYLVIGTGKKITLECSQTMGHDKMYWYQQDPGMELHLIHYSYGVNSTEKGDLSSESTVSRIRTEHFPLTLESARPSHTSQYLCASTGQGETQYFGPGTRLLVL.

DNA for the CDR3: TGTGCCAGCAGCTTGGCCGCTAGCGGGGGAGGAGAGACCCAGTACTTC. Amino acids: CASSLAASGGGETQYF. This sequence joins TRBV5-4 and TRBJ2-5, with 10 bases lining up with TRBD2. The CDR3 covers 16 residues. The V gene's germline CDR1 is SGHNT and CDR2 YYREEE (reference sequence). The V segment lost 0 bases and the J segment 4 bases; nucleotides outside the gene matches: 6.

The chain recombines TRBV9 with TRBJ1-2, with no clear D. The germline V and J ends were trimmed by 4 bases and 8 bases, with 12 bases remaining between them. The CDR3 consists of 12 residues. Germline V gene sequence: CDR1 SGDLS, CDR2 YYNGEE. Written as DNA, the CDR3 is TGTGCCAGCAGCCCAGGATCCGACGGCTACACCTTC. This gives the protein CASSPGSDGYTF.

This clone was picked up a small number of times. The chain links TRBV7-9 to TRBJ2-3; D gene ambiguous. V was shortened by 5 bases and J by 4 bases, with 13 bases between the two germline ends. The CDR3 spans 14 residues. Germline V gives CDR1 SEHNR, CDR2 FQNEAQ (reference sequence). CDR3 loop: CASSPENFADTQYF. CDR3 in DNA: TGTGCCAGCAGCCCCGAAAATTTCGCAGATACGCAGTATTTT.

The V call is TRBV28, the J call TRBJ1-4; D uncertain. This CDR3 spans 10 amino acids. V was cut by 5 bases and J by 11 bases, with 6 bases left in between. Germline V gene data show CDR1 as MDHEN and CDR2 as SYDVKM. CDR3 in amino acids: CASSGYKLFF. CDR3 in DNA: TGTGCCAGCAGTGGGTATAAACTGTTTTTT.

The chain joins TRBV9 to TRBJ1-3; 12 positions agree with TRBD1. The germline V gene has CDR1 SGDLS and CDR2 YYNGEE. The CDR3 loop spans 17 amino acids. J gave up 3 bases and V 3 bases, and 7 bases lay outside the gene matches. CDR3 DNA sequence: TGTGCCAGCAGCGCCCGGGGACAGGGGGCAGGTGGAAACACCATATATTTT. Translating it yields CASSARGQGAGGNTIYF. Together with reference TRBV9 and TRBJ1-3, the CDR3 gives the full variable domain: DSGVTQTPKHLITATGQRVTLRCSPRSGDLSVYWYQQSLDQGLQFLIQYYNGEERAKGNILERFSAQQFPDLHSELNLSSLELGDSALYFCASSARGQGAGGNTIYFGEGSWLTVV.

Here the CDR3 DNA reads TGTGCCAGTAGTATCCCGGGAGGCGGCTATGGCTACACCTTC. Protein product: CASSIPGGGYGYTF. The rearrangement joins TRBV19 to TRBJ1-2; D is uncertain. The V and J ends lost 3 bases and 4 bases respectively, with 12 bases between them. The V gene's germline CDR1 is LNHDA and CDR2 SQIVND (reference sequence). CDR3 length: 14 amino acids.

The CDR3 bases are TGTGCCAGCAGCTTACTAGCGGCACCCTACGAGCAGTACTTC. Its protein is CASSLLAAPYEQYF. V usage is TRBV7-9 and J usage is TRBJ2-7; 7 nucleotides align to TRBD2. V lost 2 bases and J lost 2; bases outside the gene matches: 3. Germline CDR1 SEHNR, CDR2 FQNEAQ (reference sequence). This CDR3 region has 14 residues.

The CDR3 nucleotides read TGTGCCATCGGGACAGGGGGTCCAGAGACCCAGTACTTC. This translates into CAIGTGGPETQYF. The chain employs TRBV10-3 and TRBJ2-5, with 11 positions matching TRBD1. CDR1 and CDR2 from the germline V gene are ENHRY and SYGVKD. CDR3 size: 13 residues. V was clipped by 8 bases and J by 4 bases; unmatched bases: 3.

In regard to this clone: Other DNA sequences from this sample encode an identical CDR3 as well. V is TRBV19 and J is TRBJ2-5; D perhaps matches TRBD2 (6 bases). The CDR3 contains 12 residues. From germline, CDR1 is LNHDA and CDR2 SQIVND (reference sequence). V gave up 6 bases and J gave up 5 bases, with 10 bases separating them. CDR3 region: CASRQSGETQYF. The CDR3 DNA sequence: TGTGCCAGTAGGCAGAGCGGGGAGACCCAGTACTTC. Drawing the rest from reference TRBV19 and TRBJ2-5, the complete variable domain is DGGITQSPKYLFRKEGQNVTLSCEQNLNHDAMYWYRQDPGQGLRLIYYSQIVNDFQKGDIAEGYSVSREKKESFPLTVTSAQKNPTAFYLCASRQSGETQYFGPGTRLLVL.

This chain links TRBV5-8 with TRBJ1-2, with D possibly TRBD1 on 5 matching bases. This CDR3 is built from 14 residues. Germline V gene data show CDR1 as SGHTS and CDR2 as YDEGEE. V was trimmed by 0 bases and J by 8 bases, leaving 14 bases between them. CDR3 residues: CASSLAVGLEGYTF. The DNA of the CDR3 is TGTGCCAGCAGCTTGGCAGTGGGGCTGGAGGGCTACACCTTC.

The rearrangement links TRBV6-5 to TRBJ2-1; maybe TRBD2 (5 bases). The CDR3 runs 16 residues. In germline, CDR1 is MNHEY, CDR2 SVGAGI. The germline V and J ends were trimmed by 0 bases and 2 bases, with 11 bases remaining between them. CDR3 sequence (DNA): TGTGCCAGCAGTTACTCGGTACCGGGGACCTACAATGAGCAGTTCTTC. Translating gives CASSYSVPGTYNEQFF.

The rearrangement uses TRBV18 and TRBJ2-5; TRBD1 aligns across 7 bases. V lost 3 bases and J lost 1; bases outside the gene matches: 14. CDR1 and CDR2 (germline): KGHSH, LQKENI. The CDR3 sequence is 18 residues long. The CDR3 DNA follows: TGTGCCAGCTCACCGAACCCCGAGACAGGGCCGGGCCAAGAGACCCAGTACTTC. Translation gives CASSPNPETGPGQETQYF.

This sequence joins TRBV5-4 and TRBJ2-7, with 8 bases that match TRBD2. Per the germline V gene, CDR1 is SGHNT and CDR2 is YYREEE (reference sequence). V was pared by 4 bases and J by 4 bases, with 10 bases of the junction left unmatched. The CDR3 has 15 amino acids. CDR3 DNA: TGTGCCAGCAGCCCTTTGGCGGGAGGCGGTTACGAGCAGTACTTC. Translation gives CASSPLAGGGYEQYF.

V usage is TRBV6-5 and J usage is TRBJ2-7; 7 positions agree with TRBD2. V lost 3 bases to trimming and J lost 0 bases; unmatched junction nucleotides: 5. This CDR3 has 15 amino acids. Germline V gives CDR1 MNHEY, CDR2 SVGAGI. CDR3 nucleotides: TGTGCCAGCAGTTATGGGGAGGGCCGCTCCTACGAGCAGTACTTC. Its protein product is CASSYGEGRSYEQYF.

In its sample, this clone was seen once. The junction shows a germline mismatch at one end, possibly a read error. V gene TRBV27 combines with J gene TRBJ2-5, with no clear D. This CDR3 has 11 amino acids. Germline CDR1 MNHEY, CDR2 SMNVEV (reference sequence). CDR3 nucleotides: TGTGCCAGCAGTTTATCCCCAGCCACGAACTTC. Encoded protein: CASSLSPATNF.

The chain joins TRBV24-1 to TRBJ2-2; a weak D match, TRBD1 (6 bases). V dropped 10 bases and J dropped 1 base, with 9 bases sitting between them. In germline, CDR1 is KGHDR, CDR2 SFDVKD. CDR3 length equals 13 residues. As DNA, the CDR3 is TGTGCCACGACGGGACAGAACACCGGGGAGCTGTTTTTT. Its protein is CATTGQNTGELFF.

This chain uses TRBV29-1 with TRBJ2-1, with 8 bases matching TRBD2. The V gene end was trimmed by 3 bases and the J gene end by 9 bases; junction bases not matched to a gene: 13. This CDR3 region has 15 residues. Germline V lookup: CDR1 SQVTM, CDR2 ANQGSEA. The CDR3 here is CSVETSATLRGEQFF. The CDR3 nucleotides read TGCAGCGTTGAGACTAGCGCTACCCTTAGGGGTGAGCAGTTCTTC.

The rearrangement uses TRBV3-1 (or the pseudogene TRBV3-2) and TRBJ1-3; no clear D gene. Trimming cost V 2 bases and J 2 bases, with 10 bases left between them. The CDR3 totals 15 residues. Germline loops: CDR1 LGHDT, CDR2 YNNKEL (reference sequence). CDR3 amino acids: CASSQLSGTGNTIYF. The CDR3, as DNA: TGTGCCAGCAGCCAACTGAGTGGAACTGGAAACACCATATATTTT.

CDR3 amino acids: CASSLTGGLQETQYF. The CDR3 DNA reads as TGCGCCAGCAGCTTAACGGGGGGGCTTCAAGAGACCCAGTACTTC. The genes are TRBV5-1 and TRBJ2-5; 8 positions agree with TRBD2. Germline CDR1 is SGHRS and CDR2 is YFSETQ. CDR3 size: 15 residues. The V gene end was trimmed by 2 bases and the J gene end by 2 bases; junction bases not matched to a gene: 5.

The gene calls are TRBV4-1 and TRBJ2-1; 8 nucleotides agree with TRBD2. There are 15 residues in the CDR3. Germline V gene sequence: CDR1 MGHRA, CDR2 YSYEKL. Trimming took 0 bases from V and 9 from J; bases not matched to a gene: 7. The CDR3 loop reads CASSQDSGKLIEQFF. CDR3 nucleotides: TGCGCCAGCAGCCAAGATAGCGGGAAATTAATTGAGCAGTTCTTC.

This sequence joins TRBV20-1 and TRBJ2-4; D is uncertain. Germline V gene sequence: CDR1 DFQATT, CDR2 SNEGSKA (reference sequence). V was pared by 3 bases and J by 1 base, with 7 bases between. CDR3 length equals 13 residues. The CDR3 DNA reads as TGCAGTGCTAGTCAAGTTGCCAAAAACATTCAGTACTTC. Its protein product is CSASQVAKNIQYF.